This T cell receptor (beta chain) was recovered during a study of OX40 agonist ivuxolimab in advanced cancers. About the study: Clinicians treated patients with ivuxolimab, an agonistic anti-OX40 (CD134) antibody. The dose of intravenous ivuxolimab that patients received every 2 weeks ranged from 0.01 to 10 mg/kg.

Data came from immunoSEQ multiplex PCR; TCRdb stores just in-frame clones and leaves some out. The sample records around 84,000 clones, around 90% being singletons. Autoimmune disease history or systemic immunosuppression disqualified patients. The sequence was collected from an adult with an advanced solid tumor such as melanoma, head and neck, liver or kidney cancer. The starting material was CD4+ or CD8+ T cells sorted from blood, obtained in a trial of the OX40 agonist ivuxolimab.

The CDR3 DNA is TGTGCCAGCAGGCCTGAGGAGCGGGGGGACCCCTACGAGCAGTACTTC. It specifies CASRPEERGDPYEQYF. The chain combines TRBV5-4 with TRBJ2-7; 9 nucleotides agree with TRBD2. With 5 bases clipped from V and 2 bases from J, the junction kept 11 bases outside the gene matches. CDR3 length: 16 residues. Looked up from germline, CDR1 is SGHNT and CDR2 is YYREEE (reference sequence).